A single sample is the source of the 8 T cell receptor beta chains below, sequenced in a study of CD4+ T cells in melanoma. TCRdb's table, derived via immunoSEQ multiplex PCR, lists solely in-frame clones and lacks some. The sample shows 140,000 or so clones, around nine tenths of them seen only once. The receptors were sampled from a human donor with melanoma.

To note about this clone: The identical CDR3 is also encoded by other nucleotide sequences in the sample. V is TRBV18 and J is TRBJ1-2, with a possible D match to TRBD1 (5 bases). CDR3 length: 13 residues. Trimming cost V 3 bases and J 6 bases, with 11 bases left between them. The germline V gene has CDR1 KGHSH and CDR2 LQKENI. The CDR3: CASSPGQGDGYTF. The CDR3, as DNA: TGTGCCAGCTCACCTGGCCAGGGCGATGGCTACACCTTC.

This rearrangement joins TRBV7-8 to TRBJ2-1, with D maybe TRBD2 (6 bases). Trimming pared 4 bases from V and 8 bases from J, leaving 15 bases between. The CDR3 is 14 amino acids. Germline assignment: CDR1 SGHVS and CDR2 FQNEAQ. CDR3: CASSSKTPGDEQFF. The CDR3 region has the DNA TGTGCCAGCAGCTCGAAGACTCCGGGGGATGAGCAGTTCTTC.

The CDR3 region has the DNA TGTGCCAGCAGCCCCCAGGGGGACACTGAAGCTTTCTTT. Its protein is CASSPQGDTEAFF. The chain is built from TRBV7-9 and TRBJ1-1; 7 bases agree with TRBD1. J gave up 3 bases and V 5 bases, and 3 bases lay outside the gene matches. The CDR3 extends over 13 amino acids. Germline lookup yields CDR1 SEHNR and CDR2 FQNEAQ (reference sequence).

CDR3 coding DNA: TGCGCCAGCAGCCAAGCGGGGACCCAGTACTTC. Amino acid sequence: CASSQAGTQYF. This rearrangement joins TRBV4-1 to TRBJ2-5; D is unresolved. The CDR3 is 11 amino acids. The V end was cut by 1 base, the J end by 7 bases, with 4 bases between. Germline-derived CDR1 and CDR2 are MGHRA and YSYEKL.

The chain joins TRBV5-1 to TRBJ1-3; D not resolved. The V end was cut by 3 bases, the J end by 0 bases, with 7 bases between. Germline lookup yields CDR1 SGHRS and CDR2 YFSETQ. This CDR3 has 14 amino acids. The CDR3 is CASSSSPSGNTIYF. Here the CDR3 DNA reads TGCGCCAGCAGCTCTTCCCCCTCTGGAAACACCATATATTTT.

The CDR3 nucleotides are TGTGCCAGCAGCTCTAGAGGGGAGACCCAGTACTTC. Translation: CASSSRGETQYF. The V call is TRBV2, the J call TRBJ2-5; D might be TRBD2 (5 bases). Deletions cut 6 bases from V and 5 bases from J, with 10 bases between. The CDR3 has 12 residues. Germline-derived CDR1 and CDR2 are SNHLY and FYNNEI. The whole variable domain, remainder taken from reference TRBV2 and TRBJ2-5, is EPEVTQTPSHQVTQMGQEVILRCVPISNHLYFYWYRQILGQKVEFLVSFYNNEISEKSEIFDDQFSVERPDGSNFTLKIRSTKLEDSAMYFCASSSRGETQYFGPGTRLLVL.

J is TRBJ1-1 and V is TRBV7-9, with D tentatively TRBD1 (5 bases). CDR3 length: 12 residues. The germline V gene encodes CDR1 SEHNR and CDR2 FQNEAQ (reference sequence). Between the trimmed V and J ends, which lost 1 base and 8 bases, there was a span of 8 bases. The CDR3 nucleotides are TGTGCCAGCAGCTTAGATTGGGGGGAAGCTTTCTTT. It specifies CASSLDWGEAFF.

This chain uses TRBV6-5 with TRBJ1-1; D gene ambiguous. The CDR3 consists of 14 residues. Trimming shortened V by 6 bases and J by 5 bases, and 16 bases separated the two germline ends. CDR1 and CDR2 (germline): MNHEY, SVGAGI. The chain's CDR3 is CASRSGRKRTEAFF. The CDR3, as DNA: TGTGCCAGCAGATCCGGCCGTAAGCGGACTGAAGCTTTCTTT.